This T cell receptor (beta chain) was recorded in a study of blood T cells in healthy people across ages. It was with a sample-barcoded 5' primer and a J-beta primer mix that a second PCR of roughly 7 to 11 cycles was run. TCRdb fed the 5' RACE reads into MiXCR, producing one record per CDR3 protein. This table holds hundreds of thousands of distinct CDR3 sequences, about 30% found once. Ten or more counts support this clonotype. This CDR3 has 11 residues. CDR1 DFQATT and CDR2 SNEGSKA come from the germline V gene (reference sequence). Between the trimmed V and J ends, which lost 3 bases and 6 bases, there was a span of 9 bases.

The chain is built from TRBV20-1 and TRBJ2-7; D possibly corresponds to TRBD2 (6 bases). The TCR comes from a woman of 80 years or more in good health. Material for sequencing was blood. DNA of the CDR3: TGCAGTGCTAGTTCGGGAGTCGAGCAGTACTTC. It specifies CSASSGVEQYF.